The next 10 T cell receptor beta chains were all read from a single sample in a study of blood T cell repertoires in COVID-19. Profiled with immunoSEQ multiplex PCR; TCRdb holds only in-frame clones, not every one. The sample lists tens of thousands of clones, around nine tenths seen once, with around 40% in the top ten. The sample comprised peripheral blood. Receptor source: a man aged 60-69 years with active or convalescent COVID-19.

This chain links TRBV18 with TRBJ2-5; D is ambiguous. V was clipped by 0 bases and J by 5 bases, with 7 bases between them. The germline gives CDR1 KGHSH, CDR2 LQKENI. The CDR3 has 13 residues. Written as DNA, the CDR3 is TGTGCCAGCTCACCACCCTCCTTCGAGACCCAGTACTTC. It specifies CASSPPSFETQYF.

In its sample, this clone was seen once. The rearrangement uses TRBV25-1 and TRBJ1-1; 7 nucleotides match TRBD1. The germline CDR1 and CDR2 sequences are MGHDK and SYGVNS. V dropped 6 bases and J dropped 1; count of bases not matched to a gene: 8. The CDR3 runs to 15 residues. The CDR3 coding sequence is TGTGCCAGCAGAGGACCGGGACAGAAGAACACTGAAGCTTTCTTT. Its protein product is CASRGPGQKNTEAFF.

This clone was found a few times. Different DNA sequences within this sample yield the same CDR3. The rearrangement joins TRBV7-3 to TRBJ2-1; D gene uncertain. CDR1 and CDR2 (germline): SGHTA, FQGTGA. This CDR3 comprises 13 residues. The V gene lost 1 base and the J gene lost 5 bases, with 6 bases spanning the gap. The CDR3 DNA follows: TGTGCCAGCAGCTTAATTTCTCACAATGAGCAGTTCTTC. This encodes CASSLISHNEQFF. The whole variable domain, filled in from reference TRBV7-3 and TRBJ2-1, reads GAGVSQTPSNKVTEKGKYVELRCDPISGHTALYWYRQSLGQGPEFLIYFQGTGAADDSGLPNDRFFAVRPEGSVSTLKIQRTERGDSAVYLCASSLISHNEQFFGPGTRLTVL.

The V call is TRBV5-1, the J call TRBJ2-2, with unresolved D. Trimming removed 0 bases at V and 5 bases at J, with 8 bases between. The germline gives CDR1 SGHRS, CDR2 YFSETQ. This CDR3 has 14 residues. CDR3: CASSLGFRTGELFF. CDR3 sequence (DNA): TGCGCCAGCAGCTTGGGATTTCGGACCGGGGAGCTGTTTTTT.

For this clone: An end of the junction differs from the germline gene, which may be a read error. The rearrangement uses TRBV28 and TRBJ1-2, with D possibly TRBD1 on 5 matching bases. The CDR3 is 14 residues long. CDR1 is MDHEN and CDR2 is SYDVKM in the germline V gene. CDR3 nucleotides: TGTGCCAGCAGTTTGGGGGGGGGAAACTATGGCTATACCTTC. Encoded protein: CASSLGGGNYGYTF.

The chain has TRBV19 and TRBJ1-2; 8 nucleotides agree with TRBD1. Germline V lookup: CDR1 LNHDA, CDR2 SQIVND (reference sequence). V shed 5 bases, J shed 5 bases, and the junction held 7 bases outside the gene matches. The CDR3 is 14 amino acids. The CDR3 loop reads CASSHAGTGYGYTF. DNA for the CDR3: TGTGCCAGTAGTCACGCCGGGACAGGATATGGCTACACCTTC.

The chain has TRBV30 and TRBJ1-5; 8 bases map to TRBD1. V lost 1 base and J lost 3; bases outside the gene matches: 5. Germline V gives CDR1 GTSNPN, CDR2 SVGIG (reference sequence). This CDR3 is 15 amino acids long. The DNA for the CDR3 is TGTGCCTGGAGTGGCCCGACAGGGGTCAATCAGCCCCAGCATTTT. Protein product: CAWSGPTGVNQPQHF. The entire variable domain, with the rest obtained from reference TRBV30 and TRBJ1-5, is as follows: SQTIHQWPATLVQPVGSPLSLECTVEGTSNPNLYWYRQAAGRGLQLLFYSVGIGQISSEVPQNLSASRPQDRQFILSSKKLLLSDSGFYLCAWSGPTGVNQPQHFGDGTRLSIL.

The chain employs TRBV18 and TRBJ2-5; 12 bases align to TRBD2. J lost 4 bases, V lost 3 bases, and 6 bases had no gene match. Germline V gene data show CDR1 as KGHSH and CDR2 as LQKENI. The CDR3 has 16 residues. The DNA of the CDR3 is TGTGCCAGCTCACCCCCGAGACTAGCGGGGGTAGAGACCCAGTACTTC. Its protein is CASSPPRLAGVETQYF.

This chain joins TRBV2 and TRBJ1-1; 8 nucleotides align to TRBD1. The V and J ends lost 6 bases and 1 base, in that order; junction bases with no gene match: 1. There are 13 residues in the CDR3. Germline V gives CDR1 SNHLY, CDR2 FYNNEI. As DNA, the CDR3 is TGTGCCAGCAGCGACAGGGGGAACACTGAAGCTTTCTTT. Its translation is CASSDRGNTEAFF.

The V and J genes are TRBV5-1 and TRBJ2-1, with a weak D call TRBD1 (6 bases). The CDR3 length is 15 residues. The V end lost 0 bases, the J end lost 3 bases, and 10 bases lay between the germline ends. The V gene's germline CDR1 is SGHRS and CDR2 YFSETQ. DNA for the CDR3: TGCGCCAGCAGCTTGGATGGGGGCTTCTACAATGAGCAGTTCTTC. As protein: CASSLDGGFYNEQFF.